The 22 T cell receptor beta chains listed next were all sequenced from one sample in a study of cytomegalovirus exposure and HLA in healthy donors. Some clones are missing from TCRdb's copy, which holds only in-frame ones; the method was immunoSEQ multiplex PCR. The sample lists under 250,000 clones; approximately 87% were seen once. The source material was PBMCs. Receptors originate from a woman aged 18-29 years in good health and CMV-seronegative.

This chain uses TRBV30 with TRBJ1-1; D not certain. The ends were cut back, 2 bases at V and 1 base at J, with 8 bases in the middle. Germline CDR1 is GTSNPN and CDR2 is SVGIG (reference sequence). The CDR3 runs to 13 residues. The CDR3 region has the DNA TGTGCCTGGAGTTGGGGAGGGAACACTGAAGCTTTCTTT. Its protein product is CAWSWGGNTEAFF.

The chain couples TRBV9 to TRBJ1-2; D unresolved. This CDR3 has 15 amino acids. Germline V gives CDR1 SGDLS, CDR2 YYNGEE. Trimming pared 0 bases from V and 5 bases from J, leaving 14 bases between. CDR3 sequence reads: CASSVGAGPGYGYTF. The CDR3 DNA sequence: TGTGCCAGCAGCGTAGGGGCAGGCCCTGGTTATGGCTACACCTTC.

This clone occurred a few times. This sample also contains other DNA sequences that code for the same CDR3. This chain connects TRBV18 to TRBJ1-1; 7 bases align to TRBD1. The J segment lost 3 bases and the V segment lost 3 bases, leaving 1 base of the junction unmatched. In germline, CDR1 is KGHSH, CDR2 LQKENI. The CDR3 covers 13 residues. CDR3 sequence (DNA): TGTGCCAGCTCACCCACAGGGGACACTGAAGCTTTCTTT. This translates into CASSPTGDTEAFF.

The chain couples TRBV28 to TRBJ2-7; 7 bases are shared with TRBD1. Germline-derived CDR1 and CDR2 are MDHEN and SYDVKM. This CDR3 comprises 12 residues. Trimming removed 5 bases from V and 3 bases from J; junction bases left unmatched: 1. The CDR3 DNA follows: TGTGCCAGCAGTGACAGGGTCTACGAGCAGTACTTC. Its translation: CASSDRVYEQYF.

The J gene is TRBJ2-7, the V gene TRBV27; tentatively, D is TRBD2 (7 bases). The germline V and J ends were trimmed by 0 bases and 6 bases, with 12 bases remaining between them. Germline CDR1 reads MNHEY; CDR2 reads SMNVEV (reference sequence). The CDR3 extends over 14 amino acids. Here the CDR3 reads CASSLSTGGGEQYF. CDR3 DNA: TGTGCCAGCAGTTTATCAACGGGGGGCGGCGAGCAGTACTTC.

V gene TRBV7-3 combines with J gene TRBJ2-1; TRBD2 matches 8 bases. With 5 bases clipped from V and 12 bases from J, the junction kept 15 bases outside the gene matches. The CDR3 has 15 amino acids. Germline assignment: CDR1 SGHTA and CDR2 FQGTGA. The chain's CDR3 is CASSPQAGAGAGQFF. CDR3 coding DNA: TGTGCCAGCAGCCCCCAAGCGGGGGCCGGGGCTGGGCAGTTCTTC.

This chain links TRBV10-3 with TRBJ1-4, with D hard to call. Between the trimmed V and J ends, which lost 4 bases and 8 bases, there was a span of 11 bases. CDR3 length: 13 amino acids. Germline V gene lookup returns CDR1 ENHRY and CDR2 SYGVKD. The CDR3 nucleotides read TGTGCCATCAGTGTCTCGGCACAAGAAAAACTGTTTTTT. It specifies CAISVSAQEKLFF.

CDR3: CASSRRGQETQYF. The CDR3 nucleotides are TGTGCCAGCAGCCGCCGGGGGCAAGAGACCCAGTACTTC. The rearrangement uses TRBV11-3 and TRBJ2-5; D might be TRBD2 (6 bases). V dropped 5 bases and J dropped 2 bases, with 9 bases sitting between them. The germline V gene has CDR1 SGHNT and CDR2 YENEEA. The CDR3 has 13 amino acids. Full variable domain (outside the CDR3, taken from reference TRBV11-3 and TRBJ2-5): EAGVVQSPRYKIIEKKQPVAFWCNPISGHNTLYWYLQNLGQGPELLIRYENEEAVDDSQLPKDRFSAERLKGVDSTLKIQPAELGDSAVYLCASSRRGQETQYFGPGTRLLVL.

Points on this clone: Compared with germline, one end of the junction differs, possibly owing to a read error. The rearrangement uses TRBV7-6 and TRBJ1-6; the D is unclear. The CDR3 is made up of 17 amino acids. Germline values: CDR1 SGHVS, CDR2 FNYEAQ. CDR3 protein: CASSAGGIPSDNSPLHF. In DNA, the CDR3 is TGTGCCAGCAGCGCGGGCGGGATACCCTCCGATAATTCACCCCTCCACTTT.

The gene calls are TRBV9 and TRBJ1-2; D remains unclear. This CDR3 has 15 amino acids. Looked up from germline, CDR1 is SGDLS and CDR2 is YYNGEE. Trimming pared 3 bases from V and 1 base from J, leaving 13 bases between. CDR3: CASSAQSPGNYGYTF. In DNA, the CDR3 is TGTGCCAGCAGCGCTCAGAGTCCGGGTAACTATGGCTACACCTTC. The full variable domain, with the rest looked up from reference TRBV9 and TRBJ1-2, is DSGVTQTPKHLITATGQRVTLRCSPRSGDLSVYWYQQSLDQGLQFLIQYYNGEERAKGNILERFSAQQFPDLHSELNLSSLELGDSALYFCASSAQSPGNYGYTFGSGTRLTVV.

The CDR3: CASSSSGLGSFF. CDR3 in DNA: TGTGCCAGCAGTTCGTCCGGCCTTGGGTCTTTCTTT. This chain joins TRBV28 and TRBJ1-1, with D hard to call. V lost 4 bases, J lost 12 bases, and 15 bases lay in between. CDR1 is MDHEN and CDR2 is SYDVKM in the germline V gene. The CDR3 is 12 amino acids.

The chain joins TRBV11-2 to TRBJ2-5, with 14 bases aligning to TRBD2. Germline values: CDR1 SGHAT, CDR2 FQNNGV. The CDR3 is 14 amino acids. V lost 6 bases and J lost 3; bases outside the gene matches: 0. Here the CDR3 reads CASRGLAGEETQYF. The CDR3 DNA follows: TGTGCCAGCAGGGGACTAGCGGGGGAAGAGACCCAGTACTTC.

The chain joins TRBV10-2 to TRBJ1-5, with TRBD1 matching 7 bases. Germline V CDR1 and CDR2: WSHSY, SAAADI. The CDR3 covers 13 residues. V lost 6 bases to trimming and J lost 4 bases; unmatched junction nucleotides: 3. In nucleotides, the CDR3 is TGCGCCAGCAGACGGGACAGTAATCAGCCCCAGCATTTT. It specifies CASRRDSNQPQHF.

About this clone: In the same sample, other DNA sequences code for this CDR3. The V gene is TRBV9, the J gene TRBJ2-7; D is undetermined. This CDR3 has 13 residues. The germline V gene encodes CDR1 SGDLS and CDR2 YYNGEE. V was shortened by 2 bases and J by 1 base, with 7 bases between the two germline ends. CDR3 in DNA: TGTGCCAGCAGCGTCGCTGGGTCCTACGAGCAGTACTTC. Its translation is CASSVAGSYEQYF. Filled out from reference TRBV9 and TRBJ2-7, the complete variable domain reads DSGVTQTPKHLITATGQRVTLRCSPRSGDLSVYWYQQSLDQGLQFLIQYYNGEERAKGNILERFSAQQFPDLHSELNLSSLELGDSALYFCASSVAGSYEQYFGPGTRLTVT.

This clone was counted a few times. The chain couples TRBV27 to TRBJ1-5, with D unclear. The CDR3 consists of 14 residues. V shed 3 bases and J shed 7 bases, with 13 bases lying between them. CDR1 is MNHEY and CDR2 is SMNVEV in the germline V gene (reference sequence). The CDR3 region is CASSFAGTGQPQHF. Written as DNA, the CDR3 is TGTGCCAGCAGTTTCGCGGGTACGGGACAGCCCCAGCATTTT.

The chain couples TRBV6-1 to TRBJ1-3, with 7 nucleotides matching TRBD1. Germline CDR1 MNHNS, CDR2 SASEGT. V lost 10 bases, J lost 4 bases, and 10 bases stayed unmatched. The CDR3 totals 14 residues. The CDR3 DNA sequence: TGTGCCACATCCCGGGACAGAGGAGGAAACACCATATATTTT. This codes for CATSRDRGGNTIYF.

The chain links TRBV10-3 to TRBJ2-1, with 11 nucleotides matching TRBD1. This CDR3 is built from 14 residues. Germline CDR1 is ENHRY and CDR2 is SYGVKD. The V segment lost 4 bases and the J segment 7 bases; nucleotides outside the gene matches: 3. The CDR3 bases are TGTGCCATCAGTGCGGGACAGGGGGTGAATGAGCAGTTCTTC. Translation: CAISAGQGVNEQFF.

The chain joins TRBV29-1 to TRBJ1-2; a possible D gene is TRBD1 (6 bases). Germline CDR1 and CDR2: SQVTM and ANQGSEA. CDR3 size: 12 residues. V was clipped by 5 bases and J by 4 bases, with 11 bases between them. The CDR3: CSVTQGGYGYTF. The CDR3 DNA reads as TGCAGCGTTACACAGGGTGGCTATGGCTACACCTTC.

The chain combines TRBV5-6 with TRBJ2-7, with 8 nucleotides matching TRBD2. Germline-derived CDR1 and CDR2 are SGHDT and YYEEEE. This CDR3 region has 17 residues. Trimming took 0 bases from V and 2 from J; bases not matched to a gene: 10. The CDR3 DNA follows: TGTGCCAGCAGCTTGGCCGGTCTAGCGGGCGGAACCTACGAGCAGTACTTC. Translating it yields CASSLAGLAGGTYEQYF.

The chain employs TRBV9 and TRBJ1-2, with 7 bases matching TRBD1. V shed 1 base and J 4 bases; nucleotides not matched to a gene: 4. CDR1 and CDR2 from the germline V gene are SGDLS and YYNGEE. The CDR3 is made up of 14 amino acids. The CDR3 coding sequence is TGTGCCAGCAGCGTAACAGGGGCAGGCTATGGCTACACCTTC. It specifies CASSVTGAGYGYTF.

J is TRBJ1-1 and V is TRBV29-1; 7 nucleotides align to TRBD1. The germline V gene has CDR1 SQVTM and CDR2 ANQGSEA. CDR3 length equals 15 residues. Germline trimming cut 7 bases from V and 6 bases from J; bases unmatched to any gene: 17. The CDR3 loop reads CSARGGSGGGPEAFF. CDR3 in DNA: TGCAGCGCCAGGGGAGGGTCCGGAGGGGGCCCTGAAGCTTTCTTT.

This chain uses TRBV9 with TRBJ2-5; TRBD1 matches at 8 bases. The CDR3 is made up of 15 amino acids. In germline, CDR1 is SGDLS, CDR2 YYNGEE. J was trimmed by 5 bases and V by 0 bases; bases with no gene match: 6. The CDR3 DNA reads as TGTGCCAGCAGCGTAGGGTGGACAGGGACGGAGACCCAGTACTTC. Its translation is CASSVGWTGTETQYF.